This is a list of T cell receptor beta chains from one sample in a study of shared clonotypes between healthy human individuals. TCRdb's table, derived via immunoSEQ multiplex PCR, lists solely in-frame clones and lacks some. The sample includes approximately 1,500,000 clones, roughly 96% of them seen just once. The sample consisted of naive CD4+ T cells sorted from blood. These receptors came from a man aged 25-40 years in good health. CDR3s include the opening cysteine and the closing phenylalanine or tryptophan. The D gene is left open where the match is weak. Expanded clones are given a class, and other clones once, few, many or no size at all.

J gene: TRBJ1-1; clone size: .; V gene: TRBV27; D gene: .; CDR3 protein: CASSSSSPFDSLPEAFF; CDR3 DNA: TGTGCCAGCAGTTCCTCATCACCCTTCGACAGTCTCCCTGAAGCTTTCTTT
J gene: TRBJ1-5; clone size: few; V gene: TRBV2; D gene: .; CDR3 protein: CASSVVSSNQPQHF; CDR3 DNA: TGTGCCAGCAGTGTAGTCAGTAGCAATCAGCCCCAGCATTTT
J gene: TRBJ1-5; clone size: .; V gene: TRBV6-1; D gene: TRBD1; CDR3 protein: CASSEWPTGVNQPQHF; CDR3 DNA: TGTGCCAGCAGTGAGTGGCCAACAGGGGTTAATCAGCCCCAGCATTTT
J gene: TRBJ2-7; clone size: .; V gene: TRBV18; D gene: TRBD1; CDR3 protein: CASSPDRSYYEQYF; CDR3 DNA: TGTGCCAGCTCACCGGACAGGTCCTACTACGAGCAGTACTTC
J gene: TRBJ2-2; clone size: .; V gene: TRBV9; D gene: TRBD1; CDR3 protein: CASSVGTGVTGELFF; CDR3 DNA: TGTGCCAGCAGCGTAGGGACAGGGGTCACCGGGGAGCTGTTTTTT
J gene: TRBJ1-2; clone size: once; V gene: TRBV7-9; D gene: TRBD1; CDR3 protein: CASNPGQRIRDGYTF; CDR3 DNA: TGTGCCAGCAACCCGGGACAGCGGATTCGGGATGGCTACACCTTC
J gene: TRBJ1-1; clone size: .; V gene: TRBV7-9; D gene: .; CDR3 protein: CASSFRVTEAFF; CDR3 DNA: TGTGCCAGCAGCTTTAGGGTCACTGAAGCTTTCTTT
J gene: TRBJ2-5; clone size: .; V gene: TRBV9; D gene: .; CDR3 protein: CASSVGLAEETQYF; CDR3 DNA: TGTGCCAGCAGCGTAGGGCTAGCAGAAGAGACCCAGTACTTC
J gene: TRBJ1-4; clone size: once; V gene: TRBV7-5; D gene: .; CDR3 protein: CVRSSRTGGLVEKLFF; CDR3 DNA: TGTGTCAGAAGCTCGCGGACAGGGGGGTTGGTTGAAAAACTGTTTTTT
J gene: TRBJ1-1; clone size: .; V gene: TRBV5-1; D gene: .; CDR3 protein: CASSLQGWNTEAFF; CDR3 DNA: TGCGCCAGCAGCCTACAGGGTTGGAACACTGAAGCTTTCTTT
J gene: TRBJ1-3; clone size: .; V gene: TRBV5-8; D gene: .; CDR3 protein: CASSAGFLRGNTIYF; CDR3 DNA: TGTGCCAGCAGCGCAGGGTTCCTGAGGGGAAACACCATATATTTT
J gene: TRBJ1-4; clone size: .; V gene: TRBV5-4; D gene: .; CDR3 protein: CASSFFEGEGEKLFF; CDR3 DNA: TGTGCCAGCAGCTTTTTTGAAGGGGAAGGGGAAAAACTGTTTTTT
J gene: TRBJ2-1; clone size: once; V gene: TRBV30; D gene: .; CDR3 protein: CAWRYNEQFF; CDR3 DNA: TGTGCCTGGAGATACAATGAGCAGTTCTTC
J gene: TRBJ1-2; clone size: .; V gene: TRBV28; D gene: .; CDR3 protein: CASSLSGASYGYTF; CDR3 DNA: TGTGCCAGCAGTTTATCGGGGGCAAGCTATGGCTACACCTTC
J gene: TRBJ2-5; clone size: .; V gene: TRBV5-1; D gene: TRBD2; CDR3 protein: CASSLGTSGRISQETQYF; CDR3 DNA: TGCGCCAGCAGCTTAGGGACTAGCGGGAGGATCAGCCAAGAGACCCAGTACTTC
J gene: TRBJ2-3; clone size: .; V gene: TRBV30; D gene: .; CDR3 protein: CAWTPWSAGGGSF; CDR3 DNA: TGTGCCTGGACCCCATGGTCGGCAGGTGGGGGGAGTTTT
J gene: TRBJ2-1; clone size: .; V gene: TRBV9; D gene: TRBD2; CDR3 protein: CASSAELAGGPESLFF; CDR3 DNA: TGTGCCAGCAGCGCAGAGCTAGCGGGAGGGCCAGAATCACTGTTCTTC
J gene: TRBJ1-1; clone size: .; V gene: TRBV19; D gene: .; CDR3 protein: CASSAPGLPSTEAFF; CDR3 DNA: TGTGCCAGTAGCGCCCCGGGACTGCCTTCCACTGAAGCTTTCTTT
J gene: TRBJ2-2; clone size: .; V gene: TRBV7-2; D gene: .; CDR3 protein: CASSSGTRNTGELFF; CDR3 DNA: TGTGCCAGCAGCTCCGGGACCCGCAACACCGGGGAGCTGTTTTTT
J gene: TRBJ2-7; clone size: .; V gene: TRBV7-8; D gene: TRBD2; CDR3 protein: CASSSTSGGNYEQYF; CDR3 DNA: TGTGCCAGCAGCTCGACTAGCGGGGGTAACTACGAGCAGTACTTC
J gene: TRBJ2-3; clone size: .; V gene: TRBV5-1; D gene: .; CDR3 protein: CASSQGGTSTDTQYF; CDR3 DNA: TGCGCCAGCAGCCAAGGGGGGACTAGCACAGATACGCAGTATTTT
J gene: TRBJ1-1; clone size: .; V gene: TRBV6-5; D gene: .; CDR3 protein: CASSLGGASTEAFF; CDR3 DNA: TGTGCCAGCAGTTTGGGGGGCGCGAGCACTGAAGCTTTCTTT
J gene: TRBJ2-2; clone size: .; V gene: TRBV7-9; D gene: .; CDR3 protein: CASSLGGSSGELFF; CDR3 DNA: TGTGCCAGCAGCTTAGGGGGATCTTCCGGGGAGCTGTTTTTT
J gene: TRBJ2-1; clone size: .; V gene: TRBV5-5; D gene: .; CDR3 protein: CASSLMGTDNEQFF; CDR3 DNA: TGTGCCAGCAGCTTGATGGGGACTGACAATGAGCAGTTCTTC
J gene: TRBJ2-7; clone size: .; V gene: TRBV10-1; D gene: .; CDR3 protein: CASSGRGVGYEQYF; CDR3 DNA: TGCGCCAGCAGTGGTAGGGGGGTCGGCTACGAGCAGTACTTC
J gene: TRBJ2-1; clone size: .; V gene: TRBV21-1; D gene: .; CDR3 protein: CASSTWGLATTRDEQFF; CDR3 DNA: TGTGCCAGCAGCACCTGGGGACTAGCCACCACCCGGGATGAGCAGTTCTTC
J gene: TRBJ2-7; clone size: .; V gene: TRBV9; D gene: TRBD1; CDR3 protein: CASSVGQGTYEQYF; CDR3 DNA: TGTGCCAGCAGCGTAGGACAGGGGACCTACGAGCAGTACTTC
J gene: TRBJ2-3; clone size: .; V gene: TRBV11-3; D gene: TRBD1; CDR3 protein: CASSPYRGRPDTQYF; CDR3 DNA: TGTGCCAGCAGCCCCTACAGGGGGCGGCCAGATACGCAGTATTTT
J gene: TRBJ2-5; clone size: .; V gene: TRBV9; D gene: TRBD2; CDR3 protein: CASSATSGLQETQYF; CDR3 DNA: TGTGCCAGCAGCGCGACTAGCGGACTCCAAGAGACCCAGTACTTC
J gene: TRBJ2-7; clone size: .; V gene: TRBV10-3; D gene: TRBD2; CDR3 protein: CAIRTSGRIEQYF; CDR3 DNA: TGTGCCATCCGGACTAGCGGGAGAATCGAGCAGTACTTC
J gene: TRBJ2-3; clone size: .; V gene: TRBV9; D gene: .; CDR3 protein: CASSVSTDTQYF; CDR3 DNA: TGTGCCAGCAGCGTCTCTACAGATACGCAGTATTTT
J gene: TRBJ1-1; clone size: .; V gene: TRBV2; D gene: .; CDR3 protein: CASTTEGGWTNTEAFF; CDR3 DNA: TGTGCCAGCACCACCGAGGGGGGCTGGACGAACACTGAAGCTTTCTTT
J gene: TRBJ2-2; clone size: .; V gene: TRBV7-2; D gene: TRBD2; CDR3 protein: CASRVLAGSGQPGELFF; CDR3 DNA: TGTGCCAGCAGAGTGCTAGCGGGATCTGGTCAACCCGGGGAGCTGTTTTTT
J gene: TRBJ2-5; clone size: .; V gene: TRBV5-8; D gene: TRBD2; CDR3 protein: CASSPGLAVKETQYF; CDR3 DNA: TGTGCCAGCAGCCCGGGACTAGCGGTTAAAGAGACCCAGTACTTC
J gene: TRBJ1-2; clone size: .; V gene: TRBV6-1; D gene: .; CDR3 protein: CASRPTGLLNYGYTF; CDR3 DNA: TGTGCCAGCAGACCCACAGGGCTCTTAAACTATGGCTACACCTTC
J gene: TRBJ2-1; clone size: .; V gene: TRBV7-8; D gene: TRBD2; CDR3 protein: CASSLASAGGFYNEQFF; CDR3 DNA: TGTGCCAGCAGCTTAGCTTCCGCGGGAGGATTTTACAATGAGCAGTTCTTC
J gene: TRBJ1-1; clone size: once; V gene: TRBV9; D gene: .; CDR3 protein: CASSVAGGAPTEAFF; CDR3 DNA: TGTGCCAGCAGCGTAGCTGGGGGCGCCCCCACTGAAGCTTTCTTT
J gene: TRBJ2-2; clone size: .; V gene: TRBV28; D gene: .; CDR3 protein: CASSLLGELFF; CDR3 DNA: TGTGCCAGCAGCCTACTCGGGGAGCTGTTTTTT
J gene: TRBJ2-1; clone size: .; V gene: TRBV29-1; D gene: .; CDR3 protein: CSARESLDEQFF; CDR3 DNA: TGCAGCGCCCGAGAGTCACTCGATGAGCAGTTCTTC
J gene: TRBJ2-7; clone size: .; V gene: TRBV10-1; D gene: .; CDR3 protein: CASSESATPDEQYF; CDR3 DNA: TGCGCCAGCAGTGAGTCGGCGACACCAGACGAGCAGTACTTC
J gene: TRBJ2-7; clone size: .; V gene: TRBV19; D gene: .; CDR3 protein: CASSIARGAYTYEQYF; CDR3 DNA: TGTGCCAGTAGTATAGCGAGAGGGGCGTACACCTACGAGCAGTACTTC
J gene: TRBJ2-4; clone size: .; V gene: TRBV7-2; D gene: .; CDR3 protein: CASSSGTKNIQYF; CDR3 DNA: TGTGCCAGCAGCTCCGGGACTAAAAACATTCAGTACTTC
J gene: TRBJ2-7; clone size: .; V gene: TRBV6-6; D gene: TRBD1; CDR3 protein: CASRATGISYEQYF; CDR3 DNA: TGTGCCAGCAGGGCGACAGGGATCTCCTACGAGCAGTACTTC
J gene: TRBJ2-7; clone size: .; V gene: TRBV30; D gene: .; CDR3 protein: CAWSGRNYEQYF; CDR3 DNA: TGTGCCTGGAGTGGCAGAAACTACGAGCAGTACTTC
J gene: TRBJ2-3; clone size: .; V gene: TRBV5-1; D gene: .; CDR3 protein: CASSSDTPRVDTQYF; CDR3 DNA: TGCGCCAGCAGCTCAGACACCCCTAGAGTAGATACGCAGTATTTT
J gene: TRBJ1-1; clone size: few; V gene: TRBV10-1; D gene: .; CDR3 protein: CASRDGMNTEAFF; CDR3 DNA: TGCGCCAGCAGAGACGGCATGAACACTGAAGCTTTCTTT
J gene: TRBJ1-2; clone size: .; V gene: TRBV29-1; D gene: .; CDR3 protein: CSVRPLDLYGYTF; CDR3 DNA: TGCAGCGTGAGACCGCTGGACCTCTATGGCTACACCTTC
J gene: TRBJ2-3; clone size: .; V gene: TRBV29-1; D gene: TRBD1; CDR3 protein: CSVAGTGGLDTQYF; CDR3 DNA: TGCAGCGTCGCCGGGACAGGGGGCTTAGATACGCAGTATTTT